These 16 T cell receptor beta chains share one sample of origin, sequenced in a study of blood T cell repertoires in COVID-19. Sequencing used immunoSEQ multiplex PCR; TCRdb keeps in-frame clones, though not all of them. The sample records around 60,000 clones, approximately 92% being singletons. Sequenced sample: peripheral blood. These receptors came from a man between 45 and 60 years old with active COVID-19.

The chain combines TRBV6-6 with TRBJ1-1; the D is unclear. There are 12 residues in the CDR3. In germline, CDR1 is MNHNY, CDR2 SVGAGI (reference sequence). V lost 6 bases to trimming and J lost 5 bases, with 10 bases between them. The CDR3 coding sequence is TGTGCCAGCAGCCCCCCCGGGACTGAAGCTTTCTTT. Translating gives CASSPPGTEAFF.

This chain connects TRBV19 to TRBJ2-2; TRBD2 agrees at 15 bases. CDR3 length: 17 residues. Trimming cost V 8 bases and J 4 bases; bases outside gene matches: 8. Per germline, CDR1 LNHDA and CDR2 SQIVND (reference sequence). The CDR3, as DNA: TGTGCCAGTGGACGTCTGGGACTAGCGGGGGGCACCGGGGAGCTGTTTTTT. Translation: CASGRLGLAGGTGELFF.

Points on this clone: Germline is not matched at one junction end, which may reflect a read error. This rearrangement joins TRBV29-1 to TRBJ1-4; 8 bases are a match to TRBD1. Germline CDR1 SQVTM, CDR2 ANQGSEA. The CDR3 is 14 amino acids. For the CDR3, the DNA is TGCAGCGTTCAAGAGCAGGGGGCAAGAGAAAAACTGTTTTTT. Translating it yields CSVQEQGAREKLFF.

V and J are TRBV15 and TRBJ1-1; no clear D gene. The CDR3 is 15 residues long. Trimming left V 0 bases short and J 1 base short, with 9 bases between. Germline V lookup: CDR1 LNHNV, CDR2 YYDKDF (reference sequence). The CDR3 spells CATSRDLGGNTEAFF. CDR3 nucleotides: TGTGCCACCAGCAGAGATTTAGGAGGGAACACTGAAGCTTTCTTT. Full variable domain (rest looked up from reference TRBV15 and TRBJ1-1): DAMVIQNPRYQVTQFGKPVTLSCSQTLNHNVMYWYQQKSSQAPKLLFHYYDKDFNNEADTPDNFQSRRPNTSFCFLDIRSPGLGDTAMYLCATSRDLGGNTEAFFGQGTRLTVV.

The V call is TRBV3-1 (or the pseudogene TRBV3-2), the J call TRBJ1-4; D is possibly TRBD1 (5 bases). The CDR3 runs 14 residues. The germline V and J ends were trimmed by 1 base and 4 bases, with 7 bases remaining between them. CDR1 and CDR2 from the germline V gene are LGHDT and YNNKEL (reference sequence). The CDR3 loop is CASSQGQINEKLFF. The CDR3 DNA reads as TGTGCCAGCAGCCAAGGACAGATTAATGAAAAACTGTTTTTT.

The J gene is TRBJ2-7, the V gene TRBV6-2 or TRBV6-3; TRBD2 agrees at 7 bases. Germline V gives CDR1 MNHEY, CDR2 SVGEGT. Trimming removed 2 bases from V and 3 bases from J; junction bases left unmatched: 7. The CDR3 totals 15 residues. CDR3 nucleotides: TGTGCCAGCAGTTACGTTTTGCGGGGGATCTACGAGCAGTACTTC. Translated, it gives CASSYVLRGIYEQYF.

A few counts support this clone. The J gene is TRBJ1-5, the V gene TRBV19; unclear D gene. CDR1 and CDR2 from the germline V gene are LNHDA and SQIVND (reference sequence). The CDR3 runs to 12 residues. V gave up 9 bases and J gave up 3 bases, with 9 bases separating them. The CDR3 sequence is CASSPSNQPQHF. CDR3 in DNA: TGTGCCAGCTCCCCCTCCAATCAGCCCCAGCATTTT.

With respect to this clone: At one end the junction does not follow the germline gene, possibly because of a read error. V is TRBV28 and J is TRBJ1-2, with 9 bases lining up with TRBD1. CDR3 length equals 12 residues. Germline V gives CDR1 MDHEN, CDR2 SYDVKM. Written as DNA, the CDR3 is TGTGCCAGCAGAGAGACAGGGGGTGGCTACACCTTT. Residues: CASRETGGGYTF.

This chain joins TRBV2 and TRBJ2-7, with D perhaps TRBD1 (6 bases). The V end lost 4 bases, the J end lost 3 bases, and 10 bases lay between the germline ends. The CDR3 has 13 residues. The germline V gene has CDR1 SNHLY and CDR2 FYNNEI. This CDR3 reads CASSAQGFYEQYF. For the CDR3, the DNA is TGTGCCAGCAGTGCACAGGGTTTCTACGAGCAGTACTTC.

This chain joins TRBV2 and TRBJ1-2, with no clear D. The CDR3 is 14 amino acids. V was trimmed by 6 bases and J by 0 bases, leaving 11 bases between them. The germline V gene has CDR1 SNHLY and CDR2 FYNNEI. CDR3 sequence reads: CASRVQTTNYGYTF. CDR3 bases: TGTGCCAGCAGGGTACAGACCACTAACTATGGCTACACCTTC.

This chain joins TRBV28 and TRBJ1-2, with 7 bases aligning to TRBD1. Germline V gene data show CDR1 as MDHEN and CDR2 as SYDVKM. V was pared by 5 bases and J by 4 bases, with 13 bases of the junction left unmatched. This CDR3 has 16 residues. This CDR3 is CASSPTQGTPPYGYTF. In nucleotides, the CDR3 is TGTGCCAGCAGTCCAACACAGGGGACCCCCCCCTATGGCTACACCTTC.

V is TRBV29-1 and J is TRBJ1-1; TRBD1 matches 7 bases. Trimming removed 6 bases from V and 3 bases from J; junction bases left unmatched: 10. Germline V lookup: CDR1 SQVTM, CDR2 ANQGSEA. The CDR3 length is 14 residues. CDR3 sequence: CSVVPGGMDTEAFF. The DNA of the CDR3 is TGCAGCGTGGTACCAGGGGGAATGGACACTGAAGCTTTCTTT.

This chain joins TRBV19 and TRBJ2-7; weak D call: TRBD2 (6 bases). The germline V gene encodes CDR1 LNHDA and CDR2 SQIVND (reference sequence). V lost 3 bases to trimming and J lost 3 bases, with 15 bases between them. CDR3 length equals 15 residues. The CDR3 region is CASSIRWDSDYEQYF. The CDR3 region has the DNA TGTGCCAGTAGTATCCGATGGGACTCCGACTACGAGCAGTACTTC. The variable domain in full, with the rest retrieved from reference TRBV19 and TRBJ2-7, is DGGITQSPKYLFRKEGQNVTLSCEQNLNHDAMYWYRQDPGQGLRLIYYSQIVNDFQKGDIAEGYSVSREKKESFPLTVTSAQKNPTAFYLCASSIRWDSDYEQYFGPGTRLTVT.

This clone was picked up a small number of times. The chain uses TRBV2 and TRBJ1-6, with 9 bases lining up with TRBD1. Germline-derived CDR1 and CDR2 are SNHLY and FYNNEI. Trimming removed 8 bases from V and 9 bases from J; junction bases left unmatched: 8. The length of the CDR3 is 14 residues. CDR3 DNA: TGTGCCAGCGGCGGACAGGGGACGGGTTCACCCCTCCACTTT. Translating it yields CASGGQGTGSPLHF. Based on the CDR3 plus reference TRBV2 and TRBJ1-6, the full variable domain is EPEVTQTPSHQVTQMGQEVILRCVPISNHLYFYWYRQILGQKVEFLVSFYNNEISEKSEIFDDQFSVERPDGSNFTLKIRSTKLEDSAMYFCASGGQGTGSPLHFGNGTRLTVT.

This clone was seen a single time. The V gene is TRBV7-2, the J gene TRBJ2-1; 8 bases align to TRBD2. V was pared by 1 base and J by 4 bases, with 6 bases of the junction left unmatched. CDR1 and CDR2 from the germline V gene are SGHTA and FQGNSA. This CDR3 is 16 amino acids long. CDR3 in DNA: TGTGCCAGCAGCTTAGAGATACTAGCGGTTTACAATGAGCAGTTCTTC. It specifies CASSLEILAVYNEQFF.

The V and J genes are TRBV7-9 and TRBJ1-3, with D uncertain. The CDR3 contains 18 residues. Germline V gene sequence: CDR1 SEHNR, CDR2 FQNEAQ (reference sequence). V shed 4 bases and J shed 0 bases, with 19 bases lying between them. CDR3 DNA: TGTGCCAGCAGCTCTCCGGAGGATCCGGGGAGCTCTGGAAACACCATATATTTT. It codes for CASSSPEDPGSSGNTIYF.